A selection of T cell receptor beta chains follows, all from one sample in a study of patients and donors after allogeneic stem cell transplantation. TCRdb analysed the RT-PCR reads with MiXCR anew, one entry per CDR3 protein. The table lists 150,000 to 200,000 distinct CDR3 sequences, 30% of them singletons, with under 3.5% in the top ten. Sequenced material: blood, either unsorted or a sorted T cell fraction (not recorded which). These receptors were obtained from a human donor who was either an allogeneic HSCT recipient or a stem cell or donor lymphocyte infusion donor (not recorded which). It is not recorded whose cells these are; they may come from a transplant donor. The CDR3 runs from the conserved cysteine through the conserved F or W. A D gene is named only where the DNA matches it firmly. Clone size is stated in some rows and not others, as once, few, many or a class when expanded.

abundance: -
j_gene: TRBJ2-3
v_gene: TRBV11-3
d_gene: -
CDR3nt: TGTGCCAGCAGCTGGGACACCACAGATACGCAGTATTTT
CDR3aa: CASSWDTTDTQYF

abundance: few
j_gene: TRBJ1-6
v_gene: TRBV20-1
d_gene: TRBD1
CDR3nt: TGCAGTGTATTCAGGGGGCGATCACCCCTCCACTTT
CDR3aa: CSVFRGRSPLHF

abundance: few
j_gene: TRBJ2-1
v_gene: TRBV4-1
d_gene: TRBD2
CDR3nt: TGCGCCAGCAGCCAAGATCCGACGACTAGCCACTCCTACAATGAGCAGTTCTTC
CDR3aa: CASSQDPTTSHSYNEQFF

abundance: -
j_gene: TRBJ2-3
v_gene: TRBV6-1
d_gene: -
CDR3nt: TGTGCCAGCAGTGAAGCGCAGGTTCAACCGCAGTATTTT
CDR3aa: CASSEAQVQPQYF

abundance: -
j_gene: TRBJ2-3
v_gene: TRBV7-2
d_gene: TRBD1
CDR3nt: TGTGCCAGCAGCTTGGGACAGGGGTACTTAACAGATACGCAGTATTTT
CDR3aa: CASSLGQGYLTDTQYF

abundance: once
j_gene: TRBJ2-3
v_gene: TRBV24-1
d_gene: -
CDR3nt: TGTGCCACCAGTGAATCGGCATCTAGCACAGATACGCAGTATTTT
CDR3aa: CATSESASSTDTQYF

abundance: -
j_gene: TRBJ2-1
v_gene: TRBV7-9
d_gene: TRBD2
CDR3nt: TGTGCCAGCAGCCCCGGGGGGACGCCCTATAATGAGCAGTTCTTC
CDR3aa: CASSPGGTPYNEQFF

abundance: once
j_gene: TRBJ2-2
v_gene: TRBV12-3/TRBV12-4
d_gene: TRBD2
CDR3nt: TGTGCCAGCAGTTCCCTCGGGACTAGCAAGCCCGGGGAGCTGTTTTTT
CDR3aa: CASSSLGTSKPGELFF

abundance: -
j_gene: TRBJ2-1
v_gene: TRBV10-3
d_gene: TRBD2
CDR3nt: TGTGCCATCAGTACGGGACTAGCGGGAGGCAATGAGCAGTTCTTC
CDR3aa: CAISTGLAGGNEQFF

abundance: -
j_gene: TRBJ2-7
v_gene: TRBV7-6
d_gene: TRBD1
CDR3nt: TGTGTCAGCAGTCAGGGGGCACTCTACGAGCAGTACTTC
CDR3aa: CVSSQGALYEQYF

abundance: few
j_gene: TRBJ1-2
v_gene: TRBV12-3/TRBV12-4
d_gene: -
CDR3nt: TGTGCCAGCGCCGGGACCCTTACACCCGGCTACACCTTC
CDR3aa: CASAGTLTPGYTF

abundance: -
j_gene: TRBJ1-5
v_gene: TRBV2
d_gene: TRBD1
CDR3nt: TGTGCCAGCAGCAAATGGACAGGGGAGGATCAGCCCCAGCATTTT
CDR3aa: CASSKWTGEDQPQHF

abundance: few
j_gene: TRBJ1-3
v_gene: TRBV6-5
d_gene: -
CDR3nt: TGTGCCAGCAGTTACTCGACGGTCAGGCAGGGGCCTGGAAACACCATATATTTT
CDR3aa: CASSYSTVRQGPGNTIYF

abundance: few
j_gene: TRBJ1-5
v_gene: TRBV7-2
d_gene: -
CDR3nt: TGTGCCAGCAGCTTAGGACGGGCAGGGCGAGATCAGCCCCAGCATTTT
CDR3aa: CASSLGRAGRDQPQHF

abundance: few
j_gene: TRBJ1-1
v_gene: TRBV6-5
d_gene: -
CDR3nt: TGTGCCAGCAGTTACAACATAGGGGGTGTGAACACTGAAGCTTTCTTT
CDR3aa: CASSYNIGGVNTEAFF

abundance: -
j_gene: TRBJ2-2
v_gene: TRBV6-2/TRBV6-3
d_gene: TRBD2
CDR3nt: TGTGCCAGCAGTTCCGCTAGCGGGATCAACGGGGAGCTGTTTTTT
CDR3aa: CASSSASGINGELFF

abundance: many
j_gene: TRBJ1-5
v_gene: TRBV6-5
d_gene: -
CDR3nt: TGTGCCAGCCGGAAGGCAGGGAATCAGCCCCAGCATTTT
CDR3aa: CASRKAGNQPQHF

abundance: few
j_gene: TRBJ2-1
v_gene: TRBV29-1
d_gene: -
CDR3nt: TGCAGCGTAACGACCCGTTGGACCTACAATGAGCAGTTCTTC
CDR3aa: CSVTTRWTYNEQFF

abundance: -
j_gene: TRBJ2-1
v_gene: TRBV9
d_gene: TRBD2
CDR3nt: TGTGCCAGCAGCCCCAGCGGGGGAAGCTCCTACAATGAGCAGTTCTTC
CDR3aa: CASSPSGGSSYNEQFF

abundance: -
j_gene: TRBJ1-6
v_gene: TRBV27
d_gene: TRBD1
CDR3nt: TGTGCCAGCACCGCGACAGGGAAGTTGAATTCACCCCTCCACTTT
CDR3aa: CASTATGKLNSPLHF

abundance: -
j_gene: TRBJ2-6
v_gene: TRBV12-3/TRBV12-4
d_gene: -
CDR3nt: TGTGCCAGCAGTTCGGAGGACGTTGGGGCCAACGTCCTGACTTTC
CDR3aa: CASSSEDVGANVLTF

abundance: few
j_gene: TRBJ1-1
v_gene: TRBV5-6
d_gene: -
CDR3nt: TGTGCCAGCAGCATCCCTACAGGGCGGGGGAACACTGAAGCTTTCTTT
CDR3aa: CASSIPTGRGNTEAFF

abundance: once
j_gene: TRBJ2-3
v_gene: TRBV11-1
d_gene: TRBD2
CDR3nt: TGTGCCAGCAGCTTAGGGCCGGGACTAGACCTCACAGATACGCAGTATTTT
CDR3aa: CASSLGPGLDLTDTQYF

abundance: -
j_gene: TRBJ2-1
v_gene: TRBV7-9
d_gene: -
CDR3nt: TGTGCCAGCAGCTCCCCTGGAGCCTACAATGAGCAGTTCTTC
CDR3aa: CASSSPGAYNEQFF

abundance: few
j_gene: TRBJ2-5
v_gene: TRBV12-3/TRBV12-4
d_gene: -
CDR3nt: TGTGCCAGCAGTGCACATCTAAACCAAGAGACCCAGTACTTC
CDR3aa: CASSAHLNQETQYF

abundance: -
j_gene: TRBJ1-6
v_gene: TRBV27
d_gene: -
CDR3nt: TGTGCCAGCAGTTTATCGAGGGTGTCACCCCTCCACTTT
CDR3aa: CASSLSRVSPLHF

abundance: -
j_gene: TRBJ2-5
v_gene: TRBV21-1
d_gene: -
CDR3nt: TGTGCCAGCAGCGACCAGCCGGACAGGGATGAGACCCAGTACTTC
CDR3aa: CASSDQPDRDETQYF

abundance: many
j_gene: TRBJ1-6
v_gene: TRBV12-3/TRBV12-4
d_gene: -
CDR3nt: TGTGCCAGCAGTCCCAGGGGAAATTCACCCCTCCACTTT
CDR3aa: CASSPRGNSPLHF

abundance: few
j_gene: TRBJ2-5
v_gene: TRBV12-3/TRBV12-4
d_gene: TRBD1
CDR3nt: TGTGCCAGCAGTTTATTCGACAGGGCGGAGACCCAGTACTTC
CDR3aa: CASSLFDRAETQYF

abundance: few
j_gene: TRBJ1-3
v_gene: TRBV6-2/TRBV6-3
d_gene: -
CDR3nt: TGTGCCAGCAGTTACCGCCGACACAACAACACCATATATTTT
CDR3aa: CASSYRRHNNTIYF

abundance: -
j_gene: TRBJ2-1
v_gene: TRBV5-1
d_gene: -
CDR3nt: TGCGCCAGCAGCTTGGGGAGACTAGGTTACAATGAGCAGTTCTTC
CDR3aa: CASSLGRLGYNEQFF

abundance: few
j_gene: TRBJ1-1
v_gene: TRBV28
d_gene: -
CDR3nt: TGTGCCAGCAGTTTTCAACAGGGGAACACTGAAGCTTTCTTT
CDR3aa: CASSFQQGNTEAFF

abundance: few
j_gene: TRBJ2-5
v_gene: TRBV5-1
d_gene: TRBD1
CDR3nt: TGCGCCAGCAGCGAGACGACAGGGGGATTTGAGACCCAGTACTTC
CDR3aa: CASSETTGGFETQYF

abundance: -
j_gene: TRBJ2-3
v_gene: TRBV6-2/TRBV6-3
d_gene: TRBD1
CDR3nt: TGTGCCAGCAGTTACAGGGGGCAACATACGCAGTATTTT
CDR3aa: CASSYRGQHTQYF

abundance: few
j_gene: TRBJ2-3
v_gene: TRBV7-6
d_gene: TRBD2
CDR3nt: TGTGCCAGCAGCTTAAACGCGGGAGACACAGATACGCAGTATTTT
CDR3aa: CASSLNAGDTDTQYF

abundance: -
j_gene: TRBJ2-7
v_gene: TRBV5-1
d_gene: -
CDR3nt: TGCGCCAGCAGCTTGGGGGAGTTCTCCTACGAGCAGTACTTC
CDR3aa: CASSLGEFSYEQYF

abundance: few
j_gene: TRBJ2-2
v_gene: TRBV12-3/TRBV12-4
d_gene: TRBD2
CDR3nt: TGTGCCAGCAGCCCCGGACTAGCGGGACCAACACCCGGGGAGCTGTTTTTT
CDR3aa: CASSPGLAGPTPGELFF

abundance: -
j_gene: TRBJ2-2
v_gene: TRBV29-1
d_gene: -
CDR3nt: TGCAGCGTTGAAGATCCCCCCGGAGGCACCGGGGAGCTGTTTTTT
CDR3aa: CSVEDPPGGTGELFF

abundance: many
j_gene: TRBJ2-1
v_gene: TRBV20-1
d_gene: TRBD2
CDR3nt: TGCAGTGCTAGAGTTCCTAGCGGGATCTACAATGAGCAGTTCTTC
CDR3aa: CSARVPSGIYNEQFF

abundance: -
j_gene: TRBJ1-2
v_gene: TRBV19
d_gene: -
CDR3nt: TGTGCCAGTAGGCGAGGAGGGGATAACTATGGCTACACCTTC
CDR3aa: CASRRGGDNYGYTF

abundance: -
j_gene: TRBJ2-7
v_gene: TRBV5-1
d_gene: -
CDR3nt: TGCGCCAGCAGCACCCGCACCTACGAGCAGTACTTC
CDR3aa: CASSTRTYEQYF

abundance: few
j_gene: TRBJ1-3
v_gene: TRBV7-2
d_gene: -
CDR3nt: TGTGCCAGCAGCTTCCCGGGCCTCTCTGGAAACACCATATATTTT
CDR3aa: CASSFPGLSGNTIYF

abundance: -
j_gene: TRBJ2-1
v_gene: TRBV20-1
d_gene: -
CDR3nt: TGCAGTGCGTGGGGAGAGGGCAATGAGCAGTTCTTC
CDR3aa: CSAWGEGNEQFF

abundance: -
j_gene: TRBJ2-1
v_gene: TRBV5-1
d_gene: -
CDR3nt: TGCGCCAGCAGCTCCGTCTGGACTTACAATGAGCAGTTCTTC
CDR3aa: CASSSVWTYNEQFF

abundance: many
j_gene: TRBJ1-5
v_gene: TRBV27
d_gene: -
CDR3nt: TGTGCCAGCAGCCTGACACCTGGGAGCAATCAGCCCCAGCATTTT
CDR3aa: CASSLTPGSNQPQHF